The rows below give T cell receptor beta chains drawn from one sample of a study of T cell changes during pregnancy in multiple sclerosis. This table comes from immunoSEQ multiplex PCR, and its TCRdb copy is limited to in-frame clones, with some not included. The sample contains 55,000 to 85,000 clones, about nine tenths of which appear only once. This specimen was peripheral blood, taken in the third trimester of pregnancy. All receptors derive from a female donor with multiple sclerosis, enrolled in a pregnancy study. Both conserved end residues are part of each CDR3. The D gene is left open where the match is weak.

TRBV7-3 NA CASSLTPGGSGVYNEQFF
TRBV6-5 NA CASSSPGGQGDSPLHF
TRBV9 TRBD1 CASSGLQGAGEKLFF
TRBV19 NA CASSLDTSEKLFF
TRBV18 NA CASSPSTLGGYGYTF
TRBV5-1 TRBD1 CASSFWGTGKANEKLFF
TRBV7-4 NA CASSLVWQGLFSFF
TRBV5-1 TRBD1 CASSPGGTGGIHGYTF
TRBV18 NA CASSGLETQYF
TRBV11-2 NA CASSLEGRPMRNEQFF
TRBV30 NA CAWTGEETQYF
TRBV6-1 NA CASSEKGAIYGYTF
TRBV4-1 NA CASTASYREDYEQYF
TRBV4-3 NA CASSQGARGEKLFF
TRBV6-5 NA CASRARGAGANVLTF
TRBV5-1 NA CASSSLGSADVGANVLTF
TRBV5-4 NA CASSLGSAETQYF
TRBV19 NA CASRLITGELFF
TRBV4-1 TRBD1 CASSPGTGDNEQFF
TRBV19 NA CASSSSDSLNTEAFF
TRBV19 NA CASRQTGRNTEAFF
TRBV10-3 NA CAISESSQRQPQHF
TRBV5-1 TRBD1 CASSLGGQGRVEQYF
TRBV7-8 NA CASSLTAVLMNTEAFF
TRBV6-6 NA CASSIQGGQPQHF
TRBV4-2 NA CASSQDLEAGEQYF
TRBV13 TRBD2 CASSSGLELWDTQYF
TRBV9 TRBD1 CASSGGTGIEQYF
TRBV18 TRBD1 CASSQLTGSSGNTIYF
TRBV14 NA CASSPWEDTEAFF
TRBV6-5 NA CASRRYQNTEAFF
TRBV7-3 NA CASSFGVGAADTQYF
TRBV5-1 TRBD1 CASTPGTGSSGANVLTF
TRBV11-2 TRBD1 CASSLDWTGGGYTF
TRBV5-1 TRBD2 CASSLERGGEGTGELFF
TRBV19 NA CASSTPGLKELGAYNEQFF
TRBV2 NA CASEKRPAGETQYF
TRBV15 NA CATSRDSGRAYEQFF
TRBV10-3 TRBD1 CAISEDRGWTEAFF
TRBV16 NA CASSQWGGPGEAFF
TRBV6-1 NA CASPRDRSYEQYF
TRBV14 NA CASSQRRGGDTDTQYF
TRBV6-1 NA CASRATGNTEAFF
TRBV7-2 TRBD2 CASSFGTSGGGDTQYF
TRBV6-5 NA CASSGSGKDGNTIYF
TRBV5-6 TRBD1 CASRRLADWDRGRDEQFF
TRBV7-8 NA CASSLARLQTLRPQHF
TRBV6-6 TRBD1 CASSRGQGMAEAFF
TRBV6-5 TRBD2 CASSSHSGRDNEQFF
TRBV5-8 TRBD1 CASSPDRGRNYGYTF
TRBV10-3 NA CAITNREFDGYTF
TRBV4-2 NA CASSAQGGGHWTEAFF
TRBV5-4 NA CASSFPGEVVVTGELFF
TRBV19 NA CASSTQFSSTNEKLFF